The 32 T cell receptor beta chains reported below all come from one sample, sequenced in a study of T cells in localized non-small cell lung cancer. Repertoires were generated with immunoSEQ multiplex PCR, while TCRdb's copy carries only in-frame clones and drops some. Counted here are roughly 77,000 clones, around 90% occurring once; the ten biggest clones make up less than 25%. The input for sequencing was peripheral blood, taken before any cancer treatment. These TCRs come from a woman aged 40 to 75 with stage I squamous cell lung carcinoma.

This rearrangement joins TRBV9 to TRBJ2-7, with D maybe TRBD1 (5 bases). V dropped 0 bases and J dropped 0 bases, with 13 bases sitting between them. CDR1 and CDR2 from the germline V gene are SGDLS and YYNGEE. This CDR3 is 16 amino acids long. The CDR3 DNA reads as TGTGCCAGCAGCGTAGCGGCAGGGATGAGCTCCTACGAGCAGTACTTC. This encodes CASSVAAGMSSYEQYF.

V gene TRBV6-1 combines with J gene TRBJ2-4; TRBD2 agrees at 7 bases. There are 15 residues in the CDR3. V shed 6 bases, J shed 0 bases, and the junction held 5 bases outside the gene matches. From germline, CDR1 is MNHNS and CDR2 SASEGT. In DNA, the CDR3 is TGTGCCAGCAGCGACGGGGGGATAGCCAAAAACATTCAGTACTTC. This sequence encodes CASSDGGIAKNIQYF.

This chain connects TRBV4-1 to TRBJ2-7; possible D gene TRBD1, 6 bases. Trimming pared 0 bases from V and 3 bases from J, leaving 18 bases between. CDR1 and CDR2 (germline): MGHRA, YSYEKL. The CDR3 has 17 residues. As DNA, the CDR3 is TGCGCCAGCAGCCAAGATGGTTGGGACACCACTGACTACGAGCAGTACTTC. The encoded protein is CASSQDGWDTTDYEQYF.

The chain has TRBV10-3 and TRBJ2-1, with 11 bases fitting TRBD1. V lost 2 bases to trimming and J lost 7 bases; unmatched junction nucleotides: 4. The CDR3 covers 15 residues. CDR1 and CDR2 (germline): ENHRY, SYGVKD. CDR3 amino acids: CAISETGTGGNEQFF. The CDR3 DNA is TGTGCCATCAGTGAGACCGGGACAGGGGGGAATGAGCAGTTCTTC.

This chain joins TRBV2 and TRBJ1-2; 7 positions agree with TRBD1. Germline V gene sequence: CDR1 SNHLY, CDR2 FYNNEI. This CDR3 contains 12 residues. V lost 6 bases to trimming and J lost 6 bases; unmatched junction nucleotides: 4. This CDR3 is CASSGQDNGYTF. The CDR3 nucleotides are TGTGCCAGCAGCGGACAGGATAATGGCTACACCTTC.

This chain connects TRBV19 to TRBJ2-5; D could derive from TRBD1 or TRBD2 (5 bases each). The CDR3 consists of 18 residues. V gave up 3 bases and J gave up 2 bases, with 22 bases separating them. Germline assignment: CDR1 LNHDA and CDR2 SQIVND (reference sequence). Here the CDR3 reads CASSMGVREPRLQETQYF. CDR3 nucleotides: TGTGCCAGTAGTATGGGGGTTCGTGAACCGCGGTTACAAGAGACCCAGTACTTC.

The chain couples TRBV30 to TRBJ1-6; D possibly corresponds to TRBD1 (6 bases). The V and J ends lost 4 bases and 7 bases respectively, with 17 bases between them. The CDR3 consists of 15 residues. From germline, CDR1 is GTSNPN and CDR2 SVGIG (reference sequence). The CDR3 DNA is TGTGCCTGGAAGGACAGCATCGTACTCAATTCACCCCTCCACTTT. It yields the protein CAWKDSIVLNSPLHF.

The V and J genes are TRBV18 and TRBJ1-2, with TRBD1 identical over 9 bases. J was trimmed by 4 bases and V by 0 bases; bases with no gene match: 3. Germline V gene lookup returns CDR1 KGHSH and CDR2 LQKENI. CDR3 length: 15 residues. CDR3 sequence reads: CASSPPDRGGYGYTF. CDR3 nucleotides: TGTGCCAGCTCACCACCGGACAGGGGTGGCTATGGCTACACCTTC.

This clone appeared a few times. CDR3 coding DNA: TGCAGCGTTGTCGTGTCGGCAGTTACCTATGGCTACACCTTC. Its translation: CSVVVSAVTYGYTF. J is TRBJ1-2 and V is TRBV29-1; unclear D gene. Per the germline V gene, CDR1 is SQVTM and CDR2 is ANQGSEA. CDR3 length: 14 amino acids. V lost 4 bases, J lost 4 bases, and 16 bases lay in between.

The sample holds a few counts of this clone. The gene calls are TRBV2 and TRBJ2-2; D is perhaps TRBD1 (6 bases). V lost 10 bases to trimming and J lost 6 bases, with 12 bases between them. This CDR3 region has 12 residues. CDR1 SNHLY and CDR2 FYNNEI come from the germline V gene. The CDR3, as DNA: TGTGCCACCCCGCAGGGGCCCGGGGAGCTGTTTTTT. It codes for CATPQGPGELFF.

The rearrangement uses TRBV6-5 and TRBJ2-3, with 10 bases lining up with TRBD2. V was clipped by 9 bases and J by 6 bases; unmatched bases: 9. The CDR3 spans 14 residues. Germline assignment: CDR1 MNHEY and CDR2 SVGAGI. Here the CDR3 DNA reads TGTGCCAGGGCAAATGGGACTAGCGTTGATACGCAGTATTTT. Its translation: CARANGTSVDTQYF.

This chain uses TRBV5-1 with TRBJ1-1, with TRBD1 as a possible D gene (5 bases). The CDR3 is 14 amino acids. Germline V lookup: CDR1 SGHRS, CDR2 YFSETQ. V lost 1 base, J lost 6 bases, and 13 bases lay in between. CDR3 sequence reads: CASSLNRGGAEAFF. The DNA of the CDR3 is TGCGCCAGCAGCTTGAATAGGGGTGGTGCTGAAGCTTTCTTT.

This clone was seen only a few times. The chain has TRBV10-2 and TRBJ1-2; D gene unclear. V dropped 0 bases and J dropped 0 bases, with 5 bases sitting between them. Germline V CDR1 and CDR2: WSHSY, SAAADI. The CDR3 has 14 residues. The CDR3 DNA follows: TGCGCCAGCAGTGAGTCGTACTCTAACTATGGCTACACCTTC. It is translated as CASSESYSNYGYTF.

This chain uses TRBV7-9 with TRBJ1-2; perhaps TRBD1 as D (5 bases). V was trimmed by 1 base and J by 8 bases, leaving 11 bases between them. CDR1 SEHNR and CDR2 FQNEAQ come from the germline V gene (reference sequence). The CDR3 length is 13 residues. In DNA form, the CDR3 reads TGTGCCAGCAGCTTAGAATTAGGGGACGGCTACACCTTC. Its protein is CASSLELGDGYTF.

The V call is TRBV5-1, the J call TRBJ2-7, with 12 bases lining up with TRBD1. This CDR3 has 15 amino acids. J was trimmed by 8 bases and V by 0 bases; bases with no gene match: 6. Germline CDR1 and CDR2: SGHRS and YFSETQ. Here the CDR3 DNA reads TGCGCCAGCAGCTTGGGGGGACAGGGGGCAACTAAGCAGTACTTC. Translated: CASSLGGQGATKQYF.

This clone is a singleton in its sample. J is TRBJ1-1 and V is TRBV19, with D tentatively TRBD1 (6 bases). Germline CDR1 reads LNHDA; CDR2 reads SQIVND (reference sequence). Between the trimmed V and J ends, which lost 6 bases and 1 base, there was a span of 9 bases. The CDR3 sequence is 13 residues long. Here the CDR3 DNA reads TGTGCCAGTAGGGGACAAACGAACACTGAAGCTTTCTTT. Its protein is CASRGQTNTEAFF.

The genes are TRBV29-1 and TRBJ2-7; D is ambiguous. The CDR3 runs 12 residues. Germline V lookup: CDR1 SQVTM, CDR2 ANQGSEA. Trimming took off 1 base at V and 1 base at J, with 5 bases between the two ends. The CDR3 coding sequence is TGCAGCGTTGAAGGGCCTTCCTACGAGCAGTACTTC. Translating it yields CSVEGPSYEQYF.

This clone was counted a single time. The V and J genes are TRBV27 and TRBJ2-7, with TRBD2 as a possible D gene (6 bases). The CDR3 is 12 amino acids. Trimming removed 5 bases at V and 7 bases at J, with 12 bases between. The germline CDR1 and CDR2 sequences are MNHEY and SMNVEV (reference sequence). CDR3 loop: CASSIGGGEQYF. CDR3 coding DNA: TGTGCCAGCAGTATTGGGGGAGGAGAGCAGTACTTC.

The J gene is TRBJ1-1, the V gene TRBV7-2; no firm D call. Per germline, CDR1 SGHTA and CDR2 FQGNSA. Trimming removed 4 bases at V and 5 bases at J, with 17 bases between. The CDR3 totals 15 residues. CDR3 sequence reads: CASSYTPGLGTEAFF. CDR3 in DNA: TGTGCCAGCAGCTACACACCCGGTTTAGGGACTGAAGCTTTCTTT.

Here the CDR3 DNA reads TGTGCCAGTAAGGAGAGCTTGAACACTGAAGCTTTCTTT. It yields the protein CASKESLNTEAFF. This sequence joins TRBV19 and TRBJ1-1; no reliable D call. Per germline, CDR1 LNHDA and CDR2 SQIVND (reference sequence). Trimming pared 7 bases from V and 0 bases from J, leaving 9 bases between. There are 13 residues in the CDR3.

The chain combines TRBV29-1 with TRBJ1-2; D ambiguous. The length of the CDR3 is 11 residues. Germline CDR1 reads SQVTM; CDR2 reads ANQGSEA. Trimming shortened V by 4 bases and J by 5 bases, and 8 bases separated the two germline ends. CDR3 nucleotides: TGCAGCGTTGTTGAAGGGTATGGCTACACCTTC. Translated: CSVVEGYGYTF.

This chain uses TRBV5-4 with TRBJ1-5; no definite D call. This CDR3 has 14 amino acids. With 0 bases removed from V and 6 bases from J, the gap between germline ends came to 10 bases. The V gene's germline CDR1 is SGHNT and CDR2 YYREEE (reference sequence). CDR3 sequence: CASSLAGTRQPQHF. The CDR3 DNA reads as TGTGCCAGCAGCTTGGCAGGTACTCGTCAGCCCCAGCATTTT.

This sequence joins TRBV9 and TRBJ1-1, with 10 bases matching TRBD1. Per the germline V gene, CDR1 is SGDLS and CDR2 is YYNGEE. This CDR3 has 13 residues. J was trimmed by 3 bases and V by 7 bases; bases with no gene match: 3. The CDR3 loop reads CASGGQGYTEAFF. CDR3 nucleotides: TGTGCCAGCGGGGGACAGGGGTACACTGAAGCTTTCTTT. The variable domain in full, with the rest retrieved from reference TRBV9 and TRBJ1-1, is DSGVTQTPKHLITATGQRVTLRCSPRSGDLSVYWYQQSLDQGLQFLIQYYNGEERAKGNILERFSAQQFPDLHSELNLSSLELGDSALYFCASGGQGYTEAFFGQGTRLTVV.

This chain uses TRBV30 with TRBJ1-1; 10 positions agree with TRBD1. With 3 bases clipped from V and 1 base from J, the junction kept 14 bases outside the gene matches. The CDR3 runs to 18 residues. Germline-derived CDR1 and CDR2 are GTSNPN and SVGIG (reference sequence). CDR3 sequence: CAWRNFRDRGRGNTEAFF. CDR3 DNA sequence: TGTGCCTGGAGAAACTTCCGGGACAGGGGACGAGGGAACACTGAAGCTTTCTTT.

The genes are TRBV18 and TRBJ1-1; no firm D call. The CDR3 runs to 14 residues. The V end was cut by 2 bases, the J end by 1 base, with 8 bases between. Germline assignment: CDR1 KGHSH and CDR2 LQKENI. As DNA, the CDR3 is TGTGCCAGCTCACCAAAGCCTCAGAACACTGAAGCTTTCTTT. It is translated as CASSPKPQNTEAFF.

The CDR3 sequence: CASSQGGAGANVLTF. The CDR3 bases are TGTGCCAGCAGTCAAGGGGGCGCTGGGGCCAACGTCCTGACTTTC. The genes are TRBV6-1 and TRBJ2-6, with 7 bases lining up with TRBD1. Trimming removed 5 bases from V and 2 bases from J; junction bases left unmatched: 3. There are 15 residues in the CDR3. CDR1 and CDR2 from the germline V gene are MNHNS and SASEGT.

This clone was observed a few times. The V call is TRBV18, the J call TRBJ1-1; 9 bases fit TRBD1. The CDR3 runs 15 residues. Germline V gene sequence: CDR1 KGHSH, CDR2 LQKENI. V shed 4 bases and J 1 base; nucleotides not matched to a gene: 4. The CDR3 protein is CASSQGQGSNTEAFF. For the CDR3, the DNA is TGTGCCAGCTCACAGGGACAGGGCTCGAACACTGAAGCTTTCTTT.

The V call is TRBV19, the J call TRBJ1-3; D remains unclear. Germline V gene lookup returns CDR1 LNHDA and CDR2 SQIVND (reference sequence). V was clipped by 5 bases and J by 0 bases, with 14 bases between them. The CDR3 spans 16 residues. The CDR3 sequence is CASSSTDGISGNTIYF. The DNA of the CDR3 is TGTGCCAGTAGTTCCACCGATGGGATCTCTGGAAACACCATATATTTT.

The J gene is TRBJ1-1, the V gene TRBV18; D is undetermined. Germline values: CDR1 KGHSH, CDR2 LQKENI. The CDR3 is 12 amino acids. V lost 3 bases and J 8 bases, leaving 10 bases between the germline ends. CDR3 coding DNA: TGTGCCAGCTCACCGCGCAGAGAAGAAGCTTTCTTT. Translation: CASSPRREEAFF.

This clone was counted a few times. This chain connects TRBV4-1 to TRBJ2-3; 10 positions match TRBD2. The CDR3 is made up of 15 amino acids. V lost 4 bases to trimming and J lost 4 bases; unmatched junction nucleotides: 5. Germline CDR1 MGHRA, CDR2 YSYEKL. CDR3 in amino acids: CASSRSGGASDTQYF. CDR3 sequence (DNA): TGCGCCAGCAGCCGGAGCGGGGGGGCCTCAGATACGCAGTATTTT.

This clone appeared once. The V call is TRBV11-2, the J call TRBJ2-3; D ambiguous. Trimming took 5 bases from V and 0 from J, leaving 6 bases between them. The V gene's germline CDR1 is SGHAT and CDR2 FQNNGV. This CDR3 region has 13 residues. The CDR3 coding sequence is TGTGCCAGCAGCACCGGTAGCACAGATACGCAGTATTTT. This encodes CASSTGSTDTQYF.

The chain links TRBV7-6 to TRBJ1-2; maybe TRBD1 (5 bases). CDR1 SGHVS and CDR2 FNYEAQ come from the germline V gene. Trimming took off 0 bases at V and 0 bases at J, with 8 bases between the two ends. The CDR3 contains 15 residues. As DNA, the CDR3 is TGTGCCAGCAGCTTAGCGGGGGAGGCTAACTATGGCTACACCTTC. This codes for CASSLAGEANYGYTF.